This TCR beta chain was captured by sequencing in a study of CXCR3-negative and CXCR3-positive naive CD8 T cells. Study-wide results and limits: Because surface CD5 did not distinguish the naive subsets, TCR strength was inferred from TRB CDR3 properties. Naive CXCR3-positive cells had TRB CDR3s more hydrophobic than those of CXCR3-negative naive cells.

Preparation of TRB cDNA libraries relied on 5' RACE carrying UMI labels. After re-calling the 5' RACE reads, TCRdb lists one entry per CDR3 protein, DNA absent. The repertoire table contains roughly 100,000 distinct CDR3 sequences. Among CD8+ T cells, naive ones were CD45RO-CCR7+CD27+CD95-. This CDR3 spans 13 amino acids. Germline V CDR1 and CDR2: SQVTM, ANQGSEA. As to this clonotype: Its cognate antigen is unknown.

This sequence originates from a human donor in good health. Some clones in this sample may be carry-over from other donors' samples. What was sequenced was naive CXCR3+ CD8+ T cells from blood. Subset here: CD45RO-CCR7+CD27+CD95- naive CD8+ T cells expressing CXCR3 (TNR3+). The V gene is TRBV29-1, the J gene TRBJ2-7. CDR3: CSVSTDLGYEQYF.